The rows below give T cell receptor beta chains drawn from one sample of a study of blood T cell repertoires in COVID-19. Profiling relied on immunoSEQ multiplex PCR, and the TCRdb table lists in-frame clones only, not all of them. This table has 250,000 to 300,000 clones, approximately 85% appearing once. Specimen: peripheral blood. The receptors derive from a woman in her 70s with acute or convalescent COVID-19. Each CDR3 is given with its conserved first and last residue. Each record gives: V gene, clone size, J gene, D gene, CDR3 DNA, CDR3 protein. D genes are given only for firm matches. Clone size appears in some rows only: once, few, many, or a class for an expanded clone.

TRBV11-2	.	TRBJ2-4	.	TGTGCCAGCAGCCCGAAGCCAGCCAAAAACATTCAGTACTTC	CASSPKPAKNIQYF
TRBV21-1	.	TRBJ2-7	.	TGTGCCAGCAGCAATTTCAGGGAGGGAAACTTC	CASSNFREGNF
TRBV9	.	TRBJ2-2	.	TGTGCCAGCAGCGTGAGGGGGACCCAGAACACCGGGGAGCTGTTTTTT	CASSVRGTQNTGELFF
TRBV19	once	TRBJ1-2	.	TGTGCCAGTAGTATGGTGACAGTCTATGGCTACACCTTC	CASSMVTVYGYTF
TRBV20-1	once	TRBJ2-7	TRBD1	TGCAGTGCTAGTGGACAGGGGGCTGACGAGCAGTACTTC	CSASGQGADEQYF
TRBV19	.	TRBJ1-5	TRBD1	TGTGCCAGTAGTATGTCGACAGGGGGGAAGAATCAGCCCCAGCATTTT	CASSMSTGGKNQPQHF
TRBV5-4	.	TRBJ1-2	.	TGTGCCAGCAGCTTTTCTGGGGGCAATGGCTACACCTTC	CASSFSGGNGYTF
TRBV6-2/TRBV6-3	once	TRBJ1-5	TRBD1	TGTGCCAGCAGCGTGGGACAGCTAAATCAGCCCCAGCATTTT	CASSVGQLNQPQHF
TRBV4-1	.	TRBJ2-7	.	TGCGCCAGCAGCCGAGGGTGGGGAGAGCAGTACTTC	CASSRGWGEQYF
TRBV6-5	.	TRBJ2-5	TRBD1	TGTGCCAGCAGGCCGGGACAGGGGCTTAGCGCCCAGTACTTC	CASRPGQGLSAQYF
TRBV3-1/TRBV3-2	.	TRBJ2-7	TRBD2	TGTGCCAGCAGCCAGGCGGGGGGGCAGGGCGAGCAGTACTTC	CASSQAGGQGEQYF
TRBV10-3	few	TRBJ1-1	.	TGTGCCATCAGGGGAGACGGGCTGAACACTGAAGCTTTCTTT	CAIRGDGLNTEAFF
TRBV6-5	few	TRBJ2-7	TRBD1	TGTGCCAGCGGAGACAGGGGTTACGAGCAGTACTTC	CASGDRGYEQYF
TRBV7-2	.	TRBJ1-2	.	TGTGCCAGCAGCCGCGGAGGGGGCTACACCTTC	CASSRGGGYTF
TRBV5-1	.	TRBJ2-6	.	TGCGCCAGCAGCTTGGGCGGAGGGGCCAACGTCCTGACTTTC	CASSLGGGANVLTF
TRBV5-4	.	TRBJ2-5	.	TGTGCCAGCAGCTTGGGGGGCGGGGCTAGAGAGACCCAGTACTTC	CASSLGGGARETQYF
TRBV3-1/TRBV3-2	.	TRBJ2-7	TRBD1	TGTGCCAGCAGCTCGGGGACAGGGAGTAAGTACTTC	CASSSGTGSKYF
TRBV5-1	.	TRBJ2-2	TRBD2	TGCGCCAGCAGCACGGGAGGCAGGGTCTCCGGGGAGCTGTTTTTT	CASSTGGRVSGELFF
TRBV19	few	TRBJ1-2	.	TGTGCCAGTAGTGACGGCGCGGGGGTTGGCTACACCTTC	CASSDGAGVGYTF
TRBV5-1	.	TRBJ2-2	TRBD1	TGCGCCAGCAGCTCGGGACAGCCGAACACCGGGGAGCTGTTTTTT	CASSSGQPNTGELFF
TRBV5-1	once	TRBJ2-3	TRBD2	TGCGCCAGCAGCGGTAGGACTAGCGGGGCCAAAAGAGGCACAGATACGCAGTATTTT	CASSGRTSGAKRGTDTQYF
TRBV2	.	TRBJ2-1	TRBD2	TGTGCCAGCAGTGAAGCGCGGGGGGGCTACAATGAGCAGTTCTTC	CASSEARGGYNEQFF
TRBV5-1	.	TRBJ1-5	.	TGCGCCAGCAGCTTCCAGCCTTCAGACTATTATAGCAATCAGCCCCAGCATTTT	CASSFQPSDYYSNQPQHF
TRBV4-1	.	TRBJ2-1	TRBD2	TGCGCCAGCAGCCACGGTAGCGGGGGGGGGAATGAGCAGTTCTTC	CASSHGSGGGNEQFF
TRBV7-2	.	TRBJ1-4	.	TGTGCCAGCAGCAGGGCAGGGGATGAAAAACTGTTTTTT	CASSRAGDEKLFF
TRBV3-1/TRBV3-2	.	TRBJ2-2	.	TGTGCCAGCAGCCAAAGAGGGGGGGCGAACACCGGGGAGCTGTTTTTT	CASSQRGGANTGELFF
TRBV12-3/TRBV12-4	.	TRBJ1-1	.	TGTGCCAGCAGTTTGCGGGTAAACACTGAAGCTTTCTTT	CASSLRVNTEAFF
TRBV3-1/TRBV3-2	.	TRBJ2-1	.	TGTGCCAGCAGCCAAGGCGTCGGACGGGGAGTCTACAATGAGCAGTTCTTC	CASSQGVGRGVYNEQFF
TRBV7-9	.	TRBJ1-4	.	TGTGCCAGCAGCTTAGTTGGGGCCAGGCAACTGTTTTTT	CASSLVGARQLFF
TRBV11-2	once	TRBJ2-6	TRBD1	TGTGCCAGCAGCTTAACAGGGGCCTCTGGGGCCAACGTCCTGACTTTC	CASSLTGASGANVLTF
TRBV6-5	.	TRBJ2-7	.	TGTGCCAGCAGTTACGCGTATTCAACCTACGAGCAGTACTTC	CASSYAYSTYEQYF
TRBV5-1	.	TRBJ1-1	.	TGCGCCAGCAGCCCCGGTGGAGGAGGTGTGGTTGAAGCTTTCTTT	CASSPGGGGVVEAFF
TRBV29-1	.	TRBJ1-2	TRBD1	TGCAGCGTTGAAGACCCCGACAGGGAGTGGAGGGGTGGCTACACCTTC	CSVEDPDREWRGGYTF
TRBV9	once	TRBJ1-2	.	TGTGCCAGCAGCGTAGAAATGCAGGGGATCTACACCTTC	CASSVEMQGIYTF
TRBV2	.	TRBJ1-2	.	TGTGCCGGCCGACCCCGGGGCTATGGCTACACCTTC	CAGRPRGYGYTF
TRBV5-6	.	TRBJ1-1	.	TGTGCCAGCAGCAGAAGGACAGAGAGGAACACTGAAGCTTTCTTT	CASSRRTERNTEAFF
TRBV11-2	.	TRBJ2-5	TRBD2	TGTGCCAGCGCCCGGACTAGCGAGCAGACCCAGTACTTC	CASARTSEQTQYF
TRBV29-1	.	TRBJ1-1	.	TGCAGCGCCTCCTCGCAGGGTATGAACACTGAAGCTTTCTTT	CSASSQGMNTEAFF
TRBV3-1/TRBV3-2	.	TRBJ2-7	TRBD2	TGTGCCAGCAGCCTGGGGACTAGCGGCAACGAGCAGTACTTC	CASSLGTSGNEQYF
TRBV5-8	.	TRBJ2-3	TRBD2	TGTGCCAGCAGCTTGCTTTCGACTAGCCGGAGCACAGATACGCAGTATTTT	CASSLLSTSRSTDTQYF
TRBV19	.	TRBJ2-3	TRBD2	TGTGCCAGTAGTATGGACGCGGGGGGCACAGATACGCAGTATTTT	CASSMDAGGTDTQYF
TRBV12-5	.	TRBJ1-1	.	TGTGCTAGTGGTTTGGTGGAGGGGAGAGCTGAAGCTTTCTTT	CASGLVEGRAEAFF